These 17 T cell receptor beta chains came from one sample sequenced in a study of cytomegalovirus exposure and HLA in healthy donors. 60 Vbeta and 13 Jbeta primers were used in PCR. Some clones are missing from TCRdb's copy, which holds only in-frame ones; the method was immunoSEQ multiplex PCR. The sample consists of approximately 92,000 clones, roughly 79% of them appearing once. Sequenced sample: PBMCs. The source is a woman between 70 and 85 years old in good health and CMV-seropositive.

This chain uses TRBV7-8 with TRBJ1-6; D perhaps matches TRBD1 (6 bases). Trimming shortened V by 5 bases and J by 6 bases, and 14 bases separated the two germline ends. CDR3 length: 15 amino acids. Germline V gives CDR1 SGHVS, CDR2 FQNEAQ. CDR3 sequence reads: CASSPRTVFNSPLHF. CDR3 coding DNA: TGTGCCAGCAGCCCCCGGACAGTGTTTAATTCACCCCTCCACTTT.

The gene calls are TRBV7-2 and TRBJ1-4; 9 positions agree with TRBD1. CDR1 and CDR2 (germline): SGHTA, FQGNSA. This CDR3 comprises 16 residues. The trim removed 4 bases at V and 6 bases at J, leaving 9 bases unmatched. The CDR3 here is CASSWQPGQGYEKLFF. The CDR3 coding sequence is TGTGCCAGCAGCTGGCAACCGGGACAGGGCTATGAAAAACTGTTTTTT.

The chain carries TRBV5-1 and TRBJ2-3; D gene ambiguous. V dropped 2 bases and J dropped 1 base, with 8 bases sitting between them. The CDR3 totals 14 residues. CDR1 and CDR2 (germline): SGHRS, YFSETQ. The CDR3 spells CASSFVAGTDTQYF. The CDR3 bases are TGCGCCAGCAGCTTTGTTGCGGGCACAGATACGCAGTATTTT.

This chain links TRBV10-3 with TRBJ2-5, with TRBD2 matching 13 bases. Germline CDR1 reads ENHRY; CDR2 reads SYGVKD. The CDR3 has 16 amino acids. Germline trimming cut 0 bases from V and 2 bases from J; bases unmatched to any gene: 0. The CDR3 here is CAISESGLAGQETQYF. CDR3 sequence (DNA): TGTGCCATCAGTGAGTCGGGACTAGCGGGACAAGAGACCCAGTACTTC.

The chain carries TRBV7-9 and TRBJ1-1; TRBD1 is a possible D gene (6 bases). Germline loops: CDR1 SEHNR, CDR2 FQNEAQ (reference sequence). The CDR3 consists of 15 residues. Trimming took off 3 bases at V and 5 bases at J, with 16 bases between the two ends. The CDR3 DNA reads as TGTGCCAGCAGCTTTCAGAGAGGGGGTAGAACTGAAGCTTTCTTT. The encoded protein is CASSFQRGGRTEAFF.

The chain uses TRBV28 and TRBJ1-2; D unresolved. Deletions cut 1 base from V and 0 bases from J, with 9 bases between. Germline V CDR1 and CDR2: MDHEN, SYDVKM. The CDR3 spans 15 residues. The CDR3, as DNA: TGTGCCAGCAGTTTATTTCAGCAGGCTAACTATGGCTACACCTTC. Its translation: CASSLFQQANYGYTF.

Of note for this clone: One end of the junction varies from germline; a read error may be responsible. The V call is TRBV7-9, the J call TRBJ2-7; D uncertain. This CDR3 contains 12 residues. In germline, CDR1 is SEHNR, CDR2 FQNEAQ (reference sequence). The CDR3 sequence: CSSSRDIYEQYF. In DNA, the CDR3 is TGTTCCAGCAGCCGTGACATCTACGAGCAGTACTTC.

In this sample, this clone turned up once. The chain couples TRBV7-2 to TRBJ2-3; the match to TRBD1 covers 7 bases. There are 16 residues in the CDR3. Germline-derived CDR1 and CDR2 are SGHTA and FQGNSA. Trimming removed 6 bases from V and 4 bases from J; junction bases left unmatched: 13. Written as DNA, the CDR3 is TGTGCCAGCAGTTACCCTCCCGACAGGGTCGCAGATACGCAGTATTTT. This encodes CASSYPPDRVADTQYF.

This clone was found once. The chain recombines TRBV19 with TRBJ2-3; 8 bases match TRBD2. This CDR3 contains 16 residues. Trimming cost V 5 bases and J 1 base; bases outside gene matches: 8. The germline gives CDR1 LNHDA, CDR2 SQIVND (reference sequence). The CDR3 spells CASSPGTRGGTDTQYF. CDR3 nucleotide sequence: TGTGCCAGTAGTCCTGGGACTAGGGGGGGCACAGATACGCAGTATTTT.

The V call is TRBV11-2, the J call TRBJ1-3; 9 bases fit TRBD1. Per germline, CDR1 SGHAT and CDR2 FQNNGV. Unmatched junction bases numbered 2, after V lost 0 bases and J lost 2 bases. The CDR3 is made up of 16 amino acids. The CDR3 region has the DNA TGTGCCAGCAGCTTAGAACAGGGGGCTACTGGAAACACCATATATTTT. Protein sequence: CASSLEQGATGNTIYF.

This rearrangement joins TRBV6-6 to TRBJ1-5; weak D call: TRBD1 (6 bases). V lost 6 bases and J lost 2, with 14 bases in between. CDR3 length: 15 amino acids. The germline CDR1 and CDR2 sequences are MNHNY and SVGAGI (reference sequence). CDR3 in amino acids: CASSEKAGGNQPQHF. The CDR3 DNA reads TGTGCCAGCAGCGAGAAGGCAGGGGGCAATCAGCCCCAGCATTTT.

The chain joins TRBV5-1 to TRBJ1-1; 9 bases map to TRBD1. Germline CDR1 SGHRS, CDR2 YFSETQ. V was pared by 3 bases and J by 3 bases, with 6 bases of the junction left unmatched. The CDR3 spans 15 residues. CDR3 coding DNA: TGCGCCAGCAGCTCGACAGGGGGGGGGCACACTGAAGCTTTCTTT. The encoded protein is CASSSTGGGHTEAFF.

The V gene is TRBV12-5, the J gene TRBJ1-1, with a tentative D call TRBD1 (5 bases). V lost 2 bases and J 8 bases, leaving 21 bases between the germline ends. From germline, CDR1 is LGHNT and CDR2 FRNRAP. This CDR3 region has 16 residues. Here the CDR3 reads CASGLLGGRRLEEAFF. The CDR3 DNA sequence: TGTGCTAGTGGTTTGCTTGGGGGGAGGCGACTTGAAGAAGCTTTCTTT.

This sequence joins TRBV11-2 and TRBJ1-1, with D tentatively TRBD1 (6 bases). V shed 3 bases and J shed 6 bases, with 8 bases lying between them. In germline, CDR1 is SGHAT, CDR2 FQNNGV. CDR3 length: 12 residues. DNA of the CDR3: TGTGCCAGCAGCTTCCAGGGGCCTGAAGCTTTCTTT. This encodes CASSFQGPEAFF.

This chain links TRBV28 with TRBJ2-1; 7 bases fit TRBD2. V shed 2 bases and J 9 bases; nucleotides not matched to a gene: 4. The CDR3 has 13 amino acids. Germline V gene lookup returns CDR1 MDHEN and CDR2 SYDVKM. The CDR3: CASSLIQRGEQFF. The CDR3 DNA sequence: TGTGCCAGCAGTTTAATACAGCGGGGTGAGCAGTTCTTC.

The chain employs TRBV30 and TRBJ2-7; a possible D gene is TRBD2 (6 bases). There are 15 residues in the CDR3. Trimming left V 2 bases short and J 4 bases short, with 18 bases between. Per germline, CDR1 GTSNPN and CDR2 SVGIG (reference sequence). The chain's CDR3 is CAWSIGLAMWYEQYF. CDR3 DNA sequence: TGTGCCTGGAGTATTGGGCTAGCGATGTGGTACGAGCAGTACTTC.

The genes are TRBV7-2 and TRBJ2-2, with 8 bases lining up with TRBD1. The CDR3 is 15 residues long. Germline V CDR1 and CDR2: SGHTA, FQGNSA. With V trimmed by 5 bases and J by 7 bases, 9 bases remained unmatched. The CDR3 DNA sequence: TGTGCCAGCAGCGTGGGACAGGTTTATGACGGGGAGCTGTTTTTT. It codes for CASSVGQVYDGELFF.